The next 32 T cell receptor beta chains were all read from a single sample in a study of blood T cell repertoires in COVID-19. Assay: immunoSEQ multiplex PCR; the TCRdb copy retains only in-frame clones and omits some. The top ten clones hold around 4.1% of a sample with about 260,000 clones, roughly 80% of them seen once. The specimen sequenced was PBMCs or T cells enriched from blood (not recorded which). These receptors originate from a man aged 25-40 years with acute COVID-19.

This chain uses TRBV30 with TRBJ2-1; 7 nucleotides line up with TRBD2. J lost 1 base, V lost 1 base, and 4 bases had no gene match. Germline V gene lookup returns CDR1 GTSNPN and CDR2 SVGIG (reference sequence). This CDR3 is 15 amino acids long. For the CDR3, the DNA is TGTGCCTGGAGTGGGGACGGGAGGTCCTACAATGAGCAGTTCTTC. Its protein is CAWSGDGRSYNEQFF.

In the case of this clone: Other DNA sequences within the sample encode an identical CDR3. The chain joins TRBV19 to TRBJ1-2; 11 nucleotides align to TRBD1. The germline CDR1 and CDR2 sequences are LNHDA and SQIVND (reference sequence). The ends lost 5 bases at V and 4 bases at J; junction bases unmatched: 3. This CDR3 is 14 amino acids long. CDR3 region: CASSAGTGGYGYTF. The CDR3 nucleotides are TGTGCCAGTAGTGCCGGGACAGGGGGCTATGGCTACACCTTC.

The V and J genes are TRBV7-9 and TRBJ1-2, with 10 bases matching TRBD1. This CDR3 region has 15 residues. After removal of 2 bases from V and 5 bases from J, the junction contained 5 bases not matched to a gene. CDR1 and CDR2 from the germline V gene are SEHNR and FQNEAQ (reference sequence). The CDR3 DNA follows: TGTGCCAGCAGCTTAAGACAGGGGGCTCGGTATGGCTACACCTTC. Translating gives CASSLRQGARYGYTF.

The V gene is TRBV23-1, the J gene TRBJ2-7; D is possibly TRBD2 (6 bases). TRBV23-1 is identified as an open reading frame with a role that is uncertain. This CDR3 is built from 19 residues. The germline V and J ends were trimmed by 3 bases and 0 bases, with 24 bases remaining between them. In nucleotides, the CDR3 is TGCGCCAGCAGTCAGTTCTGTGTCTTGTGGCGGGGAATCTCCTACGAGCAGTACGTC. This gives the protein CASSQFCVLWRGISYEQYV.

The chain employs TRBV7-3 and TRBJ1-2; D is uncertain. With 8 bases removed from V and 7 bases from J, the gap between germline ends came to 14 bases. CDR3 length: 12 amino acids. The germline CDR1 and CDR2 sequences are SGHTA and FQGTGA. As DNA, the CDR3 is TGTGCCAGCGGCCTCGCGGGGTCTGGCTACACCTTC. It specifies CASGLAGSGYTF.

Notes on this clone: Compared with germline, one end of the junction differs, possibly owing to a read error. The gene calls are TRBV5-1 and TRBJ2-3; 16 positions match TRBD2. CDR3 length: 18 residues. Germline V CDR1 and CDR2: SGHRS, YFSETQ. The CDR3 nucleotides are TGTGCCAGCAGCCGGGGGACTAGCGGGAGGGCACGGTCAGATACGCAGTATTTT. This sequence encodes CASSRGTSGRARSDTQYF. Variable domain in full (rest from reference TRBV5-1 and TRBJ2-3): KAGVTQTPRYLIKTRGQQVTLSCSPISGHRSVSWYQQTPGQGLQFLFEYFSETQRNKGNFPGRFSGRQFSNSRSEMNVSTLELGDSALYLCASSRGTSGRARSDTQYFGPGTRLTVL.

The genes are TRBV29-1 and TRBJ2-1; TRBD2 agrees at 10 bases. The CDR3 covers 15 residues. J lost 4 bases, V lost 5 bases, and 8 bases had no gene match. CDR1 and CDR2 from the germline V gene are SQVTM and ANQGSEA. Here the CDR3 reads CSVSLSGRVYNEQFF. The CDR3 nucleotides are TGCAGCGTTAGTCTAAGCGGGAGGGTTTACAATGAGCAGTTCTTC.

The gene calls are TRBV6-5 and TRBJ1-2, with a weak D call TRBD1 (6 bases). The CDR3 totals 16 residues. Trimming pared 4 bases from V and 2 bases from J, leaving 17 bases between. Germline loops: CDR1 MNHEY, CDR2 SVGAGI. In nucleotides, the CDR3 is TGTGCCAGCAGTTCCCCCCGATACAGGGCCAACTATGGCTACACCTTC. It yields the protein CASSSPRYRANYGYTF.

V usage is TRBV6-5 and J usage is TRBJ1-2; 8 bases are a match to TRBD1. This CDR3 is 13 amino acids long. Germline V gene sequence: CDR1 MNHEY, CDR2 SVGAGI. V shed 6 bases, J shed 6 bases, and the junction held 6 bases outside the gene matches. The CDR3 DNA sequence: TGTGCCAGCAGCCCCATGACAGGGGATGGCTACACCTTC. It translates to CASSPMTGDGYTF.

The V and J genes are TRBV27 and TRBJ1-1; the match to TRBD1 covers 7 bases. Germline V gene lookup returns CDR1 MNHEY and CDR2 SMNVEV (reference sequence). J lost 12 bases, V lost 7 bases, and 8 bases had no gene match. The CDR3 is 11 residues long. The CDR3 sequence is CASTWGQRSFF. The CDR3 DNA reads as TGTGCCAGCACCTGGGGACAGAGGTCTTTCTTT.

The chain uses TRBV7-8 and TRBJ1-2; no reliable D call. The CDR3 is 16 residues long. Germline V lookup: CDR1 SGHVS, CDR2 FQNEAQ. Trimming left V 3 bases short and J 4 bases short, with 18 bases between. The CDR3 loop is CASSFSRAASGYGYTF. CDR3 coding DNA: TGTGCCAGCAGCTTTAGTAGGGCGGCGAGCGGCTATGGCTACACCTTC. The full variable domain, rest sourced from reference TRBV7-8 and TRBJ1-2, is GAGVSQSPRYKVAKRGQDVALRCDPISGHVSLFWYQQALGQGPEFLTYFQNEAQLDKSGLPSDRFFAERPEGSVSTLKIQRTQQEDSAVYLCASSFSRAASGYGYTFGSGTRLTVV.

The V and J genes are TRBV29-1 and TRBJ1-2, with D hard to call. V lost 4 bases, J lost 7 bases, and 10 bases lay in between. Germline loops: CDR1 SQVTM, CDR2 ANQGSEA. The CDR3 consists of 11 residues. CDR3 DNA sequence: TGCAGCGTTGGTTTAGAACGTGGCTACACCTTC. It is translated as CSVGLERGYTF.

The CDR3 sequence is CASSWRSGYGYTF. The DNA of the CDR3 is TGTGCCAGCAGTTGGAGGTCGGGCTATGGCTACACCTTC. This chain uses TRBV6-2 or TRBV6-3 with TRBJ1-2; D remains unclear. With 4 bases removed from V and 4 bases from J, the gap between germline ends came to 10 bases. The CDR3 is made up of 13 amino acids. Germline V gene data show CDR1 as MNHEY and CDR2 as SVGEGT.

This sequence joins TRBV27 and TRBJ1-5; TRBD1 agrees at 12 bases. CDR1 and CDR2 from the germline V gene are MNHEY and SMNVEV (reference sequence). This CDR3 region has 15 residues. J lost 4 bases, V lost 5 bases, and 3 bases had no gene match. CDR3 residues: CASSAGQGANQPQHF. Here the CDR3 DNA reads TGTGCCAGCAGTGCGGGACAGGGGGCTAATCAGCCCCAGCATTTT.

V usage is TRBV18 and J usage is TRBJ2-2; 9 positions match TRBD1. J gave up 0 bases and V 2 bases, and 7 bases lay outside the gene matches. The CDR3 contains 18 residues. Germline CDR1 KGHSH, CDR2 LQKENI. The CDR3 region is CASSPSVGQGSNTGELFF. For the CDR3, the DNA is TGTGCCAGCTCACCAAGCGTGGGACAGGGTTCGAACACCGGGGAGCTGTTTTTT.

In this sample, this clone turned up once. The CDR3 region has the DNA TGTGCCAGCAGCCAAGGGACAGGGCAAGGGACACCCCTCCACTTT. Translated, it gives CASSQGTGQGTPLHF. The genes are TRBV7-3 and TRBJ1-6; 9 bases line up with TRBD1. In germline, CDR1 is SGHTA, CDR2 FQGTGA. The CDR3 is 15 residues long. V shed 5 bases and J 11 bases; nucleotides not matched to a gene: 10.

The V gene is TRBV7-2, the J gene TRBJ1-1; D remains unclear. The germline V and J ends were trimmed by 1 base and 6 bases, with 21 bases remaining between them. The CDR3 extends over 17 amino acids. Germline-derived CDR1 and CDR2 are SGHTA and FQGNSA. The CDR3, as DNA: TGTGCCAGCAGCTTAGTGGGGAGGACCTCTCCCCCTCCTGAAGCTTTCTTT. It is translated as CASSLVGRTSPPPEAFF.

This chain joins TRBV9 and TRBJ2-1; the D gene is possibly TRBD2 (6 bases). Germline-derived CDR1 and CDR2 are SGDLS and YYNGEE. The CDR3 consists of 16 residues. V dropped 0 bases and J dropped 0 bases, with 10 bases sitting between them. The CDR3 DNA sequence: TGTGCCAGCAGCGTAGGACCGACTAGCTCCTACAATGAGCAGTTCTTC. Translated: CASSVGPTSSYNEQFF.

The rearrangement links TRBV7-6 to TRBJ1-1, with D hard to call. In germline, CDR1 is SGHVS, CDR2 FNYEAQ. Trimming stripped 0 bases from V and 1 base from J, with 6 bases between. CDR3 length: 14 amino acids. In nucleotides, the CDR3 is TGTGCCAGCAGCTTAGCTCCGGGGAACACTGAAGCTTTCTTT. Its protein is CASSLAPGNTEAFF.

V is TRBV27 and J is TRBJ1-6; TRBD1 agrees at 8 bases. This CDR3 spans 17 amino acids. Trimming cost V 9 bases and J 5 bases; bases outside gene matches: 15. The germline CDR1 and CDR2 sequences are MNHEY and SMNVEV (reference sequence). CDR3: CARTPGQAHEHNSPLHF. CDR3 nucleotide sequence: TGTGCCAGAACTCCGGGACAGGCACACGAGCATAATTCACCCCTCCACTTT.

This clone was found a few times. The chain links TRBV24-1 to TRBJ2-1; tentatively, D is TRBD2 (6 bases). This CDR3 spans 15 amino acids. Trimming took off 3 bases at V and 8 bases at J, with 16 bases between the two ends. Germline assignment: CDR1 KGHDR and CDR2 SFDVKD. As DNA, the CDR3 is TGTGCCACCAGTGATCGGACATCTCCGGGGGATGAGCAGTTCTTC. Its translation is CATSDRTSPGDEQFF.

The V and J genes are TRBV24-1 and TRBJ1-5; no firm D call. V lost 3 bases to trimming and J lost 3 bases, with 11 bases between them. In germline, CDR1 is KGHDR, CDR2 SFDVKD. The CDR3 loop spans 15 amino acids. CDR3 nucleotides: TGTGCCACCAGTGATACGTCCGGGTTCAATCAGCCCCAGCATTTT. This codes for CATSDTSGFNQPQHF.

This chain uses TRBV14 with TRBJ1-2; the match to TRBD1 covers 8 bases. J was trimmed by 3 bases and V by 1 base; bases with no gene match: 4. The CDR3 is 15 amino acids. CDR1 and CDR2 from the germline V gene are SGHDN and FVKESK. CDR3 nucleotide sequence: TGTGCCAGCAGCCAAGGACAGGGGACGTACTATGGCTACACCTTC. It translates to CASSQGQGTYYGYTF.

This clone was seen a single time. The V gene is TRBV5-4, the J gene TRBJ2-6; D is possibly TRBD2 (6 bases). The V gene lost 5 bases and the J gene lost 0 bases, with 15 bases spanning the gap. The CDR3 runs to 17 residues. CDR1 and CDR2 (germline): SGHNT, YYREEE (reference sequence). This CDR3 reads CASRPWGVSSGANVLTF. The CDR3 coding sequence is TGTGCCAGCAGACCCTGGGGGGTTAGCTCTGGGGCCAACGTCCTGACTTTC.

This clone appeared a single time. CDR3 coding DNA: TGTGCCAGCAGCGCCCGGCCGGGACTAGGGGGCACAGATACGCAGTATTTT. It translates to CASSARPGLGGTDTQYF. The chain joins TRBV9 to TRBJ2-3; 8 bases map to TRBD2. CDR1 and CDR2 from the germline V gene are SGDLS and YYNGEE. Unmatched junction bases numbered 10, after V lost 3 bases and J lost 1 base. This CDR3 comprises 17 residues.

For this clone: At one end the junction does not follow the germline gene, possibly because of a read error. As DNA, the CDR3 is TGTGCCAGCAGCCCCGCTTCAGCAGGGGTGAACACTGAAGCTTTCTTT. This gives the protein CASSPASAGVNTEAFF. The chain joins TRBV5-1 to TRBJ1-1; weak D call: TRBD1 (6 bases). Per the germline V gene, CDR1 is SGHRS and CDR2 is YFSETQ. CDR3 length: 16 amino acids.

The V gene is TRBV5-4, the J gene TRBJ1-1, with 9 bases identical to TRBD1. Germline V gives CDR1 SGHNT, CDR2 YYREEE (reference sequence). V was clipped by 4 bases and J by 5 bases; unmatched bases: 6. The CDR3 is 14 residues long. CDR3 amino acids: CASSATGGLTEAFF. DNA of the CDR3: TGTGCCAGCAGCGCCACAGGGGGCTTGACTGAAGCTTTCTTT. Full variable domain (remainder filled in from reference TRBV5-4 and TRBJ1-1): ETGVTQSPTHLIKTRGQQVTLRCSSQSGHNTVSWYQQALGQGPQFIFQYYREEENGRGNFPPRFSGLQFPNYSSELNVNALELDDSALYLCASSATGGLTEAFFGQGTRLTVV.

The genes are TRBV27 and TRBJ1-2, with D uncertain. CDR3 size: 15 residues. V gave up 5 bases and J gave up 2 bases, with 15 bases separating them. Germline assignment: CDR1 MNHEY and CDR2 SMNVEV (reference sequence). The CDR3 nucleotides are TGTGCCAGCAGTACCAAACTCGCGGGGAACTATGGCTACACCTTC. The encoded protein is CASSTKLAGNYGYTF.

In its sample, this clone was seen once. This chain links TRBV28 with TRBJ1-4; the D gene is possibly TRBD1 (6 bases). The germline V gene has CDR1 MDHEN and CDR2 SYDVKM. Trimming shortened V by 6 bases and J by 1 base, and 12 bases separated the two germline ends. The CDR3 is made up of 15 amino acids. Here the CDR3 reads CASRTGTKTNEKLFF. The CDR3 coding sequence is TGTGCCAGCAGGACCGGGACAAAAACTAATGAAAAACTGTTTTTT.

The chain joins TRBV19 to TRBJ1-1, with 9 bases aligning to TRBD1. This CDR3 has 18 amino acids. V lost 0 bases, J lost 2 bases, and 10 bases stayed unmatched. CDR1 and CDR2 from the germline V gene are LNHDA and SQIVND (reference sequence). The CDR3 sequence: CASSIDGTGSNLNTEAFF. The DNA for the CDR3 is TGTGCCAGTAGTATAGATGGGACAGGGAGTAACTTAAACACTGAAGCTTTCTTT.

The rearrangement links TRBV7-9 to TRBJ1-1; TRBD1 is a possible D gene (6 bases). The germline V gene has CDR1 SEHNR and CDR2 FQNEAQ (reference sequence). The CDR3 totals 16 residues. The ends were cut back, 5 bases at V and 1 base at J, with 17 bases in the middle. The CDR3 region is CASSPSYRAENTEAFF. The CDR3 coding sequence is TGTGCCAGCAGCCCTTCGTACAGGGCAGAGAACACTGAAGCTTTCTTT.

The J gene is TRBJ2-1, the V gene TRBV11-3, with D maybe TRBD2 (7 bases). Trimming stripped 4 bases from V and 6 bases from J, with 13 bases between. The germline CDR1 and CDR2 sequences are SGHNT and YENEEA. The CDR3 is 14 amino acids. The CDR3: CASSSGGPINEQFF. The CDR3 DNA is TGTGCCAGCAGCTCGGGGGGCCCCATCAATGAGCAGTTCTTC.